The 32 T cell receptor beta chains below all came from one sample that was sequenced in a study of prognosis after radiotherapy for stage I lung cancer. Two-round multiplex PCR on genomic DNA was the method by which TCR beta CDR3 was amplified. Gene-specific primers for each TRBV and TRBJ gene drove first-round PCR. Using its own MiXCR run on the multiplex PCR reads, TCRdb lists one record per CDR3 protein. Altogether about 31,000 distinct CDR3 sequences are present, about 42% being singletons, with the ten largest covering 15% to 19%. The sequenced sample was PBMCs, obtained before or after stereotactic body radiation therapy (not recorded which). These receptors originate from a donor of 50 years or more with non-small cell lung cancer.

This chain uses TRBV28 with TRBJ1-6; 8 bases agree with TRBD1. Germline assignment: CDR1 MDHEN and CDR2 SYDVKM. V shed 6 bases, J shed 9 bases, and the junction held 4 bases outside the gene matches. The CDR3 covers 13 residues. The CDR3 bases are TGTGCCAGCAGAGGGGGGACAGGTTCACCCCTCCACTTT. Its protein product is CASRGGTGSPLHF.

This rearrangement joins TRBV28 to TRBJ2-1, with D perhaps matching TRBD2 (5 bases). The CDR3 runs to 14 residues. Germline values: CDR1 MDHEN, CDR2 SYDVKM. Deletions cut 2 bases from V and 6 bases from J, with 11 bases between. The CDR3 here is CASSLSGASNEQFF. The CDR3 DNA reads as TGTGCCAGCAGTTTAAGCGGAGCGAGCAATGAGCAGTTCTTC.

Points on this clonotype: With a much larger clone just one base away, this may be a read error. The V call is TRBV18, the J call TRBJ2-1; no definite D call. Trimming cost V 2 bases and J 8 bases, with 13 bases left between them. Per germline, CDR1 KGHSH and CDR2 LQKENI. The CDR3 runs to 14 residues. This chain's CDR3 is CASSPYSPSDEQFF. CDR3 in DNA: TGTGCCAGCTCACCATACAGCCCCTCCGATGAGCAGTTCTTC.

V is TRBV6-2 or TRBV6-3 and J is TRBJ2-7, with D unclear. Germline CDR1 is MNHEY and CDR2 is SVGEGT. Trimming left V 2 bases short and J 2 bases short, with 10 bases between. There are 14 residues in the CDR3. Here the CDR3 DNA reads TGTGCCAGCAGTTACGGGTTCCCCACCTACGAGCAGTACTTC. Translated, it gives CASSYGFPTYEQYF.

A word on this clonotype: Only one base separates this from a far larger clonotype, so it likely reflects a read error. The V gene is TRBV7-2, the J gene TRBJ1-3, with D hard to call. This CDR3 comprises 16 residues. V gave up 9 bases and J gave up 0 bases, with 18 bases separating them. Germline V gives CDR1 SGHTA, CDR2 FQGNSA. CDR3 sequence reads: CTSSPRDARSGNTIYF. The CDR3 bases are TGTACCAGTAGTCCCCGTGACGCCCGCTCTGGAAACACCATATATTTT. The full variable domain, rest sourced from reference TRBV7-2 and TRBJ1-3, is GAGVSQSPSNKVTEKGKDVELRCDPISGHTALYWYRQSLGQGLEFLIYFQGNSAPDKSGLPSDRFSAERTGGSVSTLTIQRTQQEDSAVYLCTSSPRDARSGNTIYFGEGSWLTVV.

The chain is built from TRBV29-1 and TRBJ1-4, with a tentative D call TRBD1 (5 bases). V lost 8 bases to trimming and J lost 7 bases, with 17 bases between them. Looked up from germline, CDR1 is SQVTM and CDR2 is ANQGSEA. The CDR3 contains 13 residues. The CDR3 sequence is CSSYGGEGEKLFF. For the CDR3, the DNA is TGCAGCTCCTATGGAGGGGAGGGTGAAAAACTGTTTTTT.

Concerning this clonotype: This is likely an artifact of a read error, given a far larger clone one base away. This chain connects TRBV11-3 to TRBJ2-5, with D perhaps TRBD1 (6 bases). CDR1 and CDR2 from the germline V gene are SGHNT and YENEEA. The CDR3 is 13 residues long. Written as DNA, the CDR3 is TGTGCCAGCAGCCAAGGACAGATCAATGAGCAGTTATTC. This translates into CASSQGQINEQLF.

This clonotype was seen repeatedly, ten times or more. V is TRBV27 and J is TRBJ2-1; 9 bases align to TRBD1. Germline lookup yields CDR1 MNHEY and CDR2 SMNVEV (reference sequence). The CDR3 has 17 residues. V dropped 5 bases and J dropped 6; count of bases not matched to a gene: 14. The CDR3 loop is CASSPRAQGAPGNEQFF. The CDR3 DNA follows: TGTGCCAGCAGTCCTAGAGCACAGGGGGCGCCCGGCAATGAGCAGTTCTTC.

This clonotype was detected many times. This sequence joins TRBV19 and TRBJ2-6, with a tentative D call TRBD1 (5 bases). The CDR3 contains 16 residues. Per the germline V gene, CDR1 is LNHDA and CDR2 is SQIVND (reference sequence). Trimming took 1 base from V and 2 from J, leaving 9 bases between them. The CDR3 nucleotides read TGTGCCAGTAGTATAGGACAGAACCCTGGGGCCAACGTCCTGACTTTC. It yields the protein CASSIGQNPGANVLTF.

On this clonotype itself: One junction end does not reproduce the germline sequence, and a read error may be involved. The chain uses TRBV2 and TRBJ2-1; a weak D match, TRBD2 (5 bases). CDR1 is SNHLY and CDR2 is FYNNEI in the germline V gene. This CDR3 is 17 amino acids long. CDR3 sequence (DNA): TGTGCCAGCAGGCCACACTACACTAGTGAGCCCTACAATGAGCAATTCTTC. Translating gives CASRPHYTSEPYNEQFF.

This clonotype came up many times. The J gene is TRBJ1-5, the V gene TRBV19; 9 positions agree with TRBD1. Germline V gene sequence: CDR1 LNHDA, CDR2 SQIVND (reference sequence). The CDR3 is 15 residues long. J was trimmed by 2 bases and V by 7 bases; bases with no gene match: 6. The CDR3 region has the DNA TGTGCCAGTACCAACCGGGACAGGGGCAATCAGCCCCAGCATTTT. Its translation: CASTNRDRGNQPQHF.

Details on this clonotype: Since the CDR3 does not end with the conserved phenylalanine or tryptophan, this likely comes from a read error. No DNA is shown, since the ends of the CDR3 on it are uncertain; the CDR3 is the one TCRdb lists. Here the CDR3 reads CASSRLQNTVYS. This chain uses TRBV12-3 or TRBV12-4 with TRBJ1-3. The CDR3 is 12 residues long, counting both termini.

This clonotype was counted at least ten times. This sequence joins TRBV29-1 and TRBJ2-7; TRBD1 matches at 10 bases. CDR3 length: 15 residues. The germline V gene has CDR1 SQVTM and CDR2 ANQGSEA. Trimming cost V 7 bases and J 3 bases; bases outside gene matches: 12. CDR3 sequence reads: CSAKTAGTGVYEQYF. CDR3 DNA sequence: TGCAGCGCAAAAACCGCCGGGACAGGGGTCTACGAGCAGTACTTC.

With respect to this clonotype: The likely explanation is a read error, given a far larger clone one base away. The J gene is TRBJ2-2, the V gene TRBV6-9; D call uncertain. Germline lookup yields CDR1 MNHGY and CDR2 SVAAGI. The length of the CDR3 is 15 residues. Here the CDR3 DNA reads TGTGCCAGCAGTGAAGGTGGCAGTAACACCGTGGAGCTGTTTTTT. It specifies CASSEGGSNTVELFF.

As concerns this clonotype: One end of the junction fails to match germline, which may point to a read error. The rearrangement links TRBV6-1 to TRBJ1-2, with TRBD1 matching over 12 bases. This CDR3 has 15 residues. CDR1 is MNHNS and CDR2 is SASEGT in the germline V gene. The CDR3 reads CASRRDRGPCYCYTF. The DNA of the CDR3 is TGTGCCAGCAGGAGGGACAGGGGGCCTTGCTATTGCTACACCTTC.

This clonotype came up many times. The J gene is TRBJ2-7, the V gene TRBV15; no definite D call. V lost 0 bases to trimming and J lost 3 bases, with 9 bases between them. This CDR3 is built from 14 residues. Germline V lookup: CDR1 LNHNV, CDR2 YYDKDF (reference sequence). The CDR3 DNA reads TGTGCCACCAGCAGAGAGCGCCAGTTCTACGAGCAGTACTTC. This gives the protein CATSRERQFYEQYF.

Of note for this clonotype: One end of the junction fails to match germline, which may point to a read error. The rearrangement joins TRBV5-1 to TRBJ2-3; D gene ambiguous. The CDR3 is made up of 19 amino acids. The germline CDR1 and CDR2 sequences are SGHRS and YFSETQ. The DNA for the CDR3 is TGCGCTAGCAGCCTCGTAAGGTTTGTTGGGCCGCTAAGGACAGATACGCAGTATTTT. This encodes CASSLVRFVGPLRTDTQYF.

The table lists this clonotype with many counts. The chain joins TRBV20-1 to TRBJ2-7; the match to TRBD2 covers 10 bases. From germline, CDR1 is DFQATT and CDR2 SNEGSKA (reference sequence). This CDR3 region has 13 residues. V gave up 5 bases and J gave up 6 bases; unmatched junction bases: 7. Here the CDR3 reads CSALLAGNCEQYF. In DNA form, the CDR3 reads TGCAGTGCTTTACTAGCGGGAAACTGCGAGCAGTACTTC.

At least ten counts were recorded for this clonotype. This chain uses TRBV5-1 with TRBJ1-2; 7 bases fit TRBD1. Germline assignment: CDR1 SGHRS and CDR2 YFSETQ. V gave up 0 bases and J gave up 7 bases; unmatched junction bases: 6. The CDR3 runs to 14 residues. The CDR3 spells CASSLGQGAGGYTF. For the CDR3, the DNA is TGCGCCAGCAGCTTGGGACAGGGAGCAGGTGGCTACACCTTC.

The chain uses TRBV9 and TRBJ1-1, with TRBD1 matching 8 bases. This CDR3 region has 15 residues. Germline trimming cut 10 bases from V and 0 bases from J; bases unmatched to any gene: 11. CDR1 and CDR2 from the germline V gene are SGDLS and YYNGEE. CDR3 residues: CAGERTGRMNTEAFF. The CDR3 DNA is TGTGCCGGGGAAAGGACAGGGAGGATGAACACTGAAGCTTTCTTT.

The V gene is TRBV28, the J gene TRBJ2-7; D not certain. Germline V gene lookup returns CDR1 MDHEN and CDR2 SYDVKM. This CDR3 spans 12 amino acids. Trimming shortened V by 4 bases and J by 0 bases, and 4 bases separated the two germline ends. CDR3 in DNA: TGTGCCAGCAGTTCTATCTCCTACGAGCAGTACTTC. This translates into CASSSISYEQYF.

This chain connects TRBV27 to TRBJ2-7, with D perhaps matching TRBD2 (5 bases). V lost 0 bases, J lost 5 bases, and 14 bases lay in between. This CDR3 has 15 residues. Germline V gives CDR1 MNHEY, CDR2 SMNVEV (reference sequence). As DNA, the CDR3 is TGTGCCAGCAGTTTATCGGCCCAGGTACTAGACGAGCAGTACTTC. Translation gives CASSLSAQVLDEQYF.

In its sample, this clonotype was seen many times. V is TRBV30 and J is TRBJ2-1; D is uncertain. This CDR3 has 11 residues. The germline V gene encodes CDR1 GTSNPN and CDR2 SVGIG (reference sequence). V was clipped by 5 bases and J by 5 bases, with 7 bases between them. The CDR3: CAWAQDNEQFF. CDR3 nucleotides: TGTGCCTGGGCCCAGGACAATGAGCAGTTCTTC.

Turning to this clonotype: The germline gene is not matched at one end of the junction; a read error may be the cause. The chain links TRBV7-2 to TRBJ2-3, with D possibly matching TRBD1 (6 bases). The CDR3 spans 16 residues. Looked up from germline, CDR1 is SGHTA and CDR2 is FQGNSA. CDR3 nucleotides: TGTGCCAGCAGCCCGTGGACAGTTCGAAGCACATATACTCAGTATTTT. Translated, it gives CASSPWTVRSTYTQYF.

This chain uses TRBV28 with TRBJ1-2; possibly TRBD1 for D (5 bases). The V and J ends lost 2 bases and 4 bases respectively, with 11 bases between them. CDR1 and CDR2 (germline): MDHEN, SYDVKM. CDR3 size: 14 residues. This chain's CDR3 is CASSLGGDLYGYTF. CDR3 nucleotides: TGTGCCAGCAGTTTAGGAGGGGACCTCTATGGCTACACCTTC.

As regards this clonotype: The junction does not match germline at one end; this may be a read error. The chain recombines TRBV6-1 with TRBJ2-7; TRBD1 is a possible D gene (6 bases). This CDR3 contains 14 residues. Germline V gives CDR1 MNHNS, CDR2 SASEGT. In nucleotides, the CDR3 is TGTGCCAGCAGCTCCGGGACACGGCTTAACGATCAGTACTTC. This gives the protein CASSSGTRLNDQYF.

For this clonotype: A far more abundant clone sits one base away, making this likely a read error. DNA of the CDR3: TGTGCCAGCAGAGCAGGGTACTCCTACGAGCAGTACTTC. Encoded protein: CASRAGYSYEQYF. V usage is TRBV6-5 and J usage is TRBJ2-7; TRBD1 might be the D (5 bases). Trimming took off 6 bases at V and 0 bases at J, with 9 bases between the two ends. The CDR3 runs 13 residues. Germline CDR1 is MNHEY and CDR2 is SVGAGI.

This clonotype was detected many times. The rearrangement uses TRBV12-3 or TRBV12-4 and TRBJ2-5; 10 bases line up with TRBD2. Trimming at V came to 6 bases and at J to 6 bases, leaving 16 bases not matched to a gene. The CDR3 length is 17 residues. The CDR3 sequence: CASRQRGGTSVLKTQYF. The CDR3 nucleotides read TGTGCCAGCAGACAGCGGGGTGGGACTAGCGTTCTAAAGACCCAGTACTTC.

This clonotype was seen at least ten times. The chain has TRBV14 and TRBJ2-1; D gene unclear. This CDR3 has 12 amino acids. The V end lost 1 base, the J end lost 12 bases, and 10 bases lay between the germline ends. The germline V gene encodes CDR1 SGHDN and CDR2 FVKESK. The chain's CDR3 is CASSQAERRQFF. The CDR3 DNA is TGTGCCAGCAGCCAAGCTGAGAGAAGGCAGTTCTTC.

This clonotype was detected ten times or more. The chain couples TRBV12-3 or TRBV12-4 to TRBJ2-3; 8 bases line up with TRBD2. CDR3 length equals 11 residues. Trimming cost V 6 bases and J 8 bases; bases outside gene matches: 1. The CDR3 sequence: CASSRGGTQYF. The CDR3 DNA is TGTGCCAGCAGCCGGGGGGGTACGCAGTATTTT.

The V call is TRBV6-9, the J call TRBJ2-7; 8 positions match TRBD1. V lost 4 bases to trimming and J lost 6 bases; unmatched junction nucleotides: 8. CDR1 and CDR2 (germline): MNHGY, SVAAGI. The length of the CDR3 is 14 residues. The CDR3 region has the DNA TGTGCCAGCAGTTCCGGGACAGGCGGCTCCGAGCAGTACTTC. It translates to CASSSGTGGSEQYF.

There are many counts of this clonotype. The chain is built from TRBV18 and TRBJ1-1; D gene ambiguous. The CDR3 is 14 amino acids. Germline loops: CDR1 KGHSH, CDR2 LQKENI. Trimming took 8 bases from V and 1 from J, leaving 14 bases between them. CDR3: CASSPSTGNTEAFF. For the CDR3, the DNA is TGTGCCAGCAGTCCCTCGACGGGGAACACTGAAGCTTTCTTT.